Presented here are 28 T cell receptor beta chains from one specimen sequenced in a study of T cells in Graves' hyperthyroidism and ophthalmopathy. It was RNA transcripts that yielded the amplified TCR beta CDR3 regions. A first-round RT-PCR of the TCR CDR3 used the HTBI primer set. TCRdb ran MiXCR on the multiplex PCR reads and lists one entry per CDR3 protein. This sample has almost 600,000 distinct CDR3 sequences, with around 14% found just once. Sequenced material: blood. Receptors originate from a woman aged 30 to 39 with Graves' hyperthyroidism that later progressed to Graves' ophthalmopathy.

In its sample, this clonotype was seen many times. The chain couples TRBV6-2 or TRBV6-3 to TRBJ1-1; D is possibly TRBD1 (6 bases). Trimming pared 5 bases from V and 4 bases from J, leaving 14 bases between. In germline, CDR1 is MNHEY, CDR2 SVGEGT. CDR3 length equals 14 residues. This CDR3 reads CASSHRDDSTEAFF. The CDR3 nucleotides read TGTGCCAGCAGTCACAGGGATGACAGCACTGAAGCTTTCTTT.

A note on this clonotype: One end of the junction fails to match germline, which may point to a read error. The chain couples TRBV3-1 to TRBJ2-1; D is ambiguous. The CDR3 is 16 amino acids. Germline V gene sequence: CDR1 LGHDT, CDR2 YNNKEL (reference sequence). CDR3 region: CASSQTLATSNNEQFF. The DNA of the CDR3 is TGTGCCAGCAGCCAGACCCTGGCCACCTCCAACAATGAGCAGTTCTTC.

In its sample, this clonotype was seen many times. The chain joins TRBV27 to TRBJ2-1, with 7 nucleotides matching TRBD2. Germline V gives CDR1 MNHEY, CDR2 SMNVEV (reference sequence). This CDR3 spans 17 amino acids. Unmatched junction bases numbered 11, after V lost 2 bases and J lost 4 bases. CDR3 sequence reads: CASSLDPAGSTYNEQFF. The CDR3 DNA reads TGTGCCAGCAGTTTAGACCCAGCGGGGAGCACATACAATGAGCAGTTCTTC.

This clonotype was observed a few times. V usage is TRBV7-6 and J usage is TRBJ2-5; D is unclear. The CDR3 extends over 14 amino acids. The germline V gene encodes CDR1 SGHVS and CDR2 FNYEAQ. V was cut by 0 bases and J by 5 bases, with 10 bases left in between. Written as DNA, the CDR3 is TGTGCCAGCAGCTTAGCCTTGGTGGCGGAGACCCAGTACTTC. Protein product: CASSLALVAETQYF.

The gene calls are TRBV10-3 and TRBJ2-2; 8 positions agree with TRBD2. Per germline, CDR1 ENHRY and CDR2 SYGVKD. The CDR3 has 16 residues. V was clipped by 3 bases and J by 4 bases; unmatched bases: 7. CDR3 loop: CAISDKEGTSTGELFF. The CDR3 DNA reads TGTGCCATCAGTGACAAGGAGGGGACTAGCACCGGGGAGCTGTTTTTT.

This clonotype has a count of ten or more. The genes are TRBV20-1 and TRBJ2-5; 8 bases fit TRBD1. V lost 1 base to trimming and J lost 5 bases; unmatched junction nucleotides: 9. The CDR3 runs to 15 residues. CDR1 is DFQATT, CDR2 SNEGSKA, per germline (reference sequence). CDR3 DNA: TGCAGTGCTAGAGCCGCCGCAGGGGGCGAGGAGACCCAGTACTTC. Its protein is CSARAAAGGEETQYF.

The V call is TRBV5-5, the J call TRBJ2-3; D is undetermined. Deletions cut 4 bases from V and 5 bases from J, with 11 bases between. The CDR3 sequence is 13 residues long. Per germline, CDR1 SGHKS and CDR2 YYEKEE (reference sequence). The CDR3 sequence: CASSPRVEDTQYF. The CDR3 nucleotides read TGTGCCAGCAGCCCCCGAGTGGAAGATACGCAGTATTTT.

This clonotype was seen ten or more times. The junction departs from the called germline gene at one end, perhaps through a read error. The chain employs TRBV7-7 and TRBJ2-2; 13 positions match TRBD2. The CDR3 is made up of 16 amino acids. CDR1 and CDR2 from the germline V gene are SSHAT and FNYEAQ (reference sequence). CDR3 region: CASSPRTSGGGGELFF. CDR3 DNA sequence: TGTGCTAGCAGCCCCCGGACTAGCGGGGGAGGGGGGGAGCTGTTTTTT.

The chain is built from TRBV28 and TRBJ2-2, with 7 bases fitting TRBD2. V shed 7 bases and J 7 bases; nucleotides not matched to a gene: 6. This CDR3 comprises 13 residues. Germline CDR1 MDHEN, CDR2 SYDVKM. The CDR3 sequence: CASTAAGDGELFF. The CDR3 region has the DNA TGTGCCAGCACCGCGGCGGGGGACGGGGAGCTGTTTTTT.

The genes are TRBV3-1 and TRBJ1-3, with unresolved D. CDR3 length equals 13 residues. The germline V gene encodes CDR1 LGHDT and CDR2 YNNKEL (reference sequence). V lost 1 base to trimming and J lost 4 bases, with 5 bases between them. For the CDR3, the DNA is TGTGCCAGCAGCCAAGTGCAGGGAAACACCATATATTTT. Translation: CASSQVQGNTIYF.

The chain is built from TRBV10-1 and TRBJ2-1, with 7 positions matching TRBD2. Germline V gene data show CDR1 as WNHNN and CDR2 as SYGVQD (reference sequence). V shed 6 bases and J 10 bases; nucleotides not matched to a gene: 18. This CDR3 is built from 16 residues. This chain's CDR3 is CASSPSMASGHPEQFF. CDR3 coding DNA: TGCGCCAGCAGCCCGAGCATGGCTAGCGGACACCCGGAGCAGTTCTTC.

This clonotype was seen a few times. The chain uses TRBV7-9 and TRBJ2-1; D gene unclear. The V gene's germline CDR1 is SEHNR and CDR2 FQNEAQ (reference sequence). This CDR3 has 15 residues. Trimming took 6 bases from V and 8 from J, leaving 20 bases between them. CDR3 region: CASSLTTWPTDEQFF. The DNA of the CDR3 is TGTGCCAGCAGTCTTACCACCTGGCCTACGGATGAGCAGTTCTTC.

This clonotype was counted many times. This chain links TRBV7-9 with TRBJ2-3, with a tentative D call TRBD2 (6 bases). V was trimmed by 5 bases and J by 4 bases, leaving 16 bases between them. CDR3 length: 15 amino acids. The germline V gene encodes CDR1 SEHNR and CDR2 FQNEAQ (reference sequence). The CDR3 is CASSRRAGGADTQYF. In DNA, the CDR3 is TGTGCCAGCAGCCGCAGGGCAGGAGGGGCAGATACGCAGTATTTT.

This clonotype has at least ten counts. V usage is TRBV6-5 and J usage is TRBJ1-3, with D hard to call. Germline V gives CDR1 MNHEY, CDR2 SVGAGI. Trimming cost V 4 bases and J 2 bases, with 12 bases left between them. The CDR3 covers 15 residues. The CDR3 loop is CASSSYPDAGNTIYF. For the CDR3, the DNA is TGTGCCAGCAGTTCCTATCCGGACGCTGGAAACACCATATATTTT.

CDR3 DNA sequence: TGTGCCACCAGCACCGCCGCGGAGGGACTTTTTGGTGAGCAGTTCTTC. This gives the protein CATSTAAEGLFGEQFF. The chain is built from TRBV15 and TRBJ2-1; TRBD2 is a possible D gene (6 bases). This CDR3 is built from 16 residues. Trimming removed 4 bases at V and 9 bases at J, with 22 bases between. In germline, CDR1 is LNHNV, CDR2 YYDKDF (reference sequence).

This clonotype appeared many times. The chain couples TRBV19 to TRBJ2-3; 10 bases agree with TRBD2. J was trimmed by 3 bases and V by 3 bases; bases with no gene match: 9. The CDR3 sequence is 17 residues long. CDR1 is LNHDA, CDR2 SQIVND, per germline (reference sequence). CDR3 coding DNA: TGTGCCAGTAGTATGGCTAGCGGGAGTAGTGGTACAGATACGCAGTATTTT. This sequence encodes CASSMASGSSGTDTQYF.

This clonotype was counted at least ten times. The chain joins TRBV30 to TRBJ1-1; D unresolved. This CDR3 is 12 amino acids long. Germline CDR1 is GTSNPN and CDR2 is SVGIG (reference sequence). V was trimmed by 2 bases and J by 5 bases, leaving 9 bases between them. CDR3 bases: TGTGCCTGGAGTCCCCAGCATACTGAAGCTTTCTTT. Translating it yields CAWSPQHTEAFF.

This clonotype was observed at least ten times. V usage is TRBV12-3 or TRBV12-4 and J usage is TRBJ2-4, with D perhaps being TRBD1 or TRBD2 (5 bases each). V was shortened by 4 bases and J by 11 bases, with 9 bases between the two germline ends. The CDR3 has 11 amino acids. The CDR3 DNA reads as TGTGCCAGCAGTTCCAGAGGGGTTCAGTACTTC. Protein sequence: CASSSRGVQYF.

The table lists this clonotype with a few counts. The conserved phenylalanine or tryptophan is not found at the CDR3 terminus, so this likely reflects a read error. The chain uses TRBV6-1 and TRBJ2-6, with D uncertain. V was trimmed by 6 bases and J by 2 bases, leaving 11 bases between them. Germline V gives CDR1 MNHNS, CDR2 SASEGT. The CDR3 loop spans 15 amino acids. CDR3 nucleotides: TGTGCCAGCAGCCTCCAGAATACTGGGGCCAACGTCCTGACTCTC. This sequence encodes CASSLQNTGANVLTL.

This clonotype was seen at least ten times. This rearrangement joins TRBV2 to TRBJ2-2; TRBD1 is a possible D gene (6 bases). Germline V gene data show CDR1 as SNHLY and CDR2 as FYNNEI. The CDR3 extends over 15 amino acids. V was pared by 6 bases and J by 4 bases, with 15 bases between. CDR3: CASRVFPQGTGELFF. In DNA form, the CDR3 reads TGTGCCAGCAGAGTTTTCCCACAGGGCACCGGGGAGCTGTTTTTT.

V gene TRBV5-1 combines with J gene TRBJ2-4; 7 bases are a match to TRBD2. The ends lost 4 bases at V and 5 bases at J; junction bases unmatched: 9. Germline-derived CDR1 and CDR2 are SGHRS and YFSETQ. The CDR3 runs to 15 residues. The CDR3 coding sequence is TGCGCCAGCAGCCCCAAGGGAGGGTACGAAAACATTCAGTACTTC. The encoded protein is CASSPKGGYENIQYF.

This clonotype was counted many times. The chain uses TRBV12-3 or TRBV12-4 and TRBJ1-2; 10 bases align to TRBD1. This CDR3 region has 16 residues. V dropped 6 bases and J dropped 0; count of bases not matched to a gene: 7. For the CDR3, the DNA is TGTGCCAGCAGCCGGACCGGGACAGGGGCTAACTATGGCTACACCTTC. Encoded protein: CASSRTGTGANYGYTF.

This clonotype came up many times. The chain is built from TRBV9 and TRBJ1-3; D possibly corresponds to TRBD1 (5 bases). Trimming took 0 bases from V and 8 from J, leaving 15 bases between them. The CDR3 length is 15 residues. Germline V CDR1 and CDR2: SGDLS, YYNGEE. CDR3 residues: CASSVAGRVLDTIYF. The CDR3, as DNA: TGTGCCAGCAGCGTAGCGGGCAGGGTCTTGGACACCATATATTTT.

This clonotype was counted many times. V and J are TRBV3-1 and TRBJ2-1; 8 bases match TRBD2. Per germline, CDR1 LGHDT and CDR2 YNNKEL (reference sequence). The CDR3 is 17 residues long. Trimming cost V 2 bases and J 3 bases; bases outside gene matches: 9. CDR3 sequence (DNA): TGTGCCAGCAGCCAAACAGCGGGAGATCCCTTCTACAATGAGCAGTTCTTC. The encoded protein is CASSQTAGDPFYNEQFF.

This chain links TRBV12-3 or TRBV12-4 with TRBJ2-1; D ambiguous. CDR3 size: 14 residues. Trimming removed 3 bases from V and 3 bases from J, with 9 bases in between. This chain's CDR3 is CASSFSRNYNEQFF. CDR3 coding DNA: TGTGCCAGCAGTTTCTCGAGGAACTACAATGAGCAGTTCTTC.

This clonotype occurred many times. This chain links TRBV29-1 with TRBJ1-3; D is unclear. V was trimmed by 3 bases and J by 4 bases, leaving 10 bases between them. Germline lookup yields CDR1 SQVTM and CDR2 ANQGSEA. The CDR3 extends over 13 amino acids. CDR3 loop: CSVDSLGGNTIYF. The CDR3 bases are TGCAGCGTTGACTCCCTGGGAGGAAACACCATATATTTT.

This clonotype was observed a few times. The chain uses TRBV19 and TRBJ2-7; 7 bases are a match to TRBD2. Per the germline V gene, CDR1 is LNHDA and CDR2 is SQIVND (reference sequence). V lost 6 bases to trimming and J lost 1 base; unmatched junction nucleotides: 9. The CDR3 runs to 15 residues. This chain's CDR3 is CASRDGEGSSYEQYF. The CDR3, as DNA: TGTGCCAGTAGGGATGGGGAGGGGTCATCCTACGAGCAGTACTTC. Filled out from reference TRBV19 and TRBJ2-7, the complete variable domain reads DGGITQSPKYLFRKEGQNVTLSCEQNLNHDAMYWYRQDPGQGLRLIYYSQIVNDFQKGDIAEGYSVSREKKESFPLTVTSAQKNPTAFYLCASRDGEGSSYEQYFGPGTRLTVT.

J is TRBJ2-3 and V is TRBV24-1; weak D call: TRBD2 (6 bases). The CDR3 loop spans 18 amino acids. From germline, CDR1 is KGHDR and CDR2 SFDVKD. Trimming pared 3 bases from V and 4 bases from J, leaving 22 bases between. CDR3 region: CATSDPLSGPLGADTQYF. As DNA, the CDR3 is TGTGCCACCAGTGATCCCCTTAGCGGACCCTTAGGAGCAGATACGCAGTATTTT.